This T cell receptor (beta chain) emerged from a study of T-cell memory formation after mild COVID-19. Study-level information: Across donors, TCR clusters were largely donor specific. Study outcomes and limitations: CD4/CD8 balance held among clones contracting day 15 to 85, and later expanders leaned CD4+.

By sample fraction, this clonotype is medium-sized. As yet, its antigen is unknown. Constant-segment primers and 5'RACE yielded cDNA libraries for TCR alpha and TCR beta, each carrying sample barcodes and UMIs. Each CDR3 protein gets one entry after TCRdb re-called the 5' RACE reads with MiXCR. Of under 350,000 distinct CDR3 sequences listed, about 16% were seen once; the top ten hold approximately 25%. The CDR3 loop spans 13 amino acids. Germline V lookup: CDR1 SNHLY, CDR2 FYNNEI. Trimming removed 3 bases from V and 5 bases from J, with 10 bases in between. This clonotype was obtained from a man aged 18 to 30 who had mild COVID-19 (a few samples of this study predate the infection). Cell type and time point are not known. Sequenced input: PBMCs or a T cell subset sorted from them (not recorded which). This rearrangement joins TRBV2 to TRBJ2-5; the D gene is possibly TRBD2 (5 bases). CDR3 sequence (DNA): TGTGCCAGCAGTGAGAGTCCGGGGGAGACCCAGTACTTC. Amino acid sequence: CASSESPGETQYF.